This T cell receptor beta chain appears in the sequencing data of a study of blood T cells in healthy people across ages. Findings of the study overall: TCR beta diversity tracked closely with naive T cell percentage.

Germline V gene sequence: CDR1 MNHEY, CDR2 SVGAGI. The CDR3 runs 20 residues. J lost 4 bases, V lost 4 bases, and 13 bases had no gene match. The use of a sample-barcoded 5' primer and a J-beta primer mix characterized a second PCR of about 7 to 12 cycles. TCRdb passed the 5' RACE reads through MiXCR, listing each CDR3 protein once. The sample has hundreds of thousands of distinct CDR3 sequences, less than 25% seen once; the top ten hold under 9%. With respect to this clonotype: Its matching antigen is unknown.

These records were also assigned to another study, of T cells of mothers and their children. That work adds: Each mother yielded more than 9 million TCR beta CDR3 reads. Each child yielded some 3 million reads. Related mother and child pairs showed slightly greater overlap (not significant) than unrelated pairs did.

V gene TRBV6-5 combines with J gene TRBJ2-2, with 15 bases lining up with TRBD2. This sequence was found in a boy aged 5-17 years in good health. Sequencing used blood. This chain's CDR3 is CASSFITGTSGRIGTGELFF. As DNA, the CDR3 is TGTGCCAGCAGTTTCATCACCGGGACTAGCGGGAGGATTGGCACCGGGGAGCTGTTTTTT.